This entry features one T cell receptor (beta chain) sequence. It lacks a known antigen. Base qualities are not provided; no much larger clone lies one nucleotide away. These data belong to a study of control samples from healthy donors and cancer patients (dated by TCRdb to about 2020). Trimming costs V 7 bases and J 1 base, and their ends lie 14 bases apart. For CDR1 and CDR2, the germline V gene lists MNHEY and SVGAGI. The CDR3 sequence holds 15 residues, the cysteine and phenylalanine included. Only the CDR3 DNA is retained, 45 bases long and in frame from the first base. Receptor libraries were prepared by the immunoSEQ multiplex PCR assay. Sourced from immuneACCESS, this table was stored by TCRdb with only in-frame sequences that have V and J called. A share of the clones is absent; for the studies checked, an unresolved V gene accounts for under half, and the remainder has no known explanation. Across this sample there are 95,000 to 150,000 clones, with roughly nine tenths seen only once. Around 1.8% of the sample is in the top ten clones.

Sequencing used blood. The sequence joins TRBV6-5 to TRBJ1-3; the best D guess is TRBD1, with 6 bases matching. The clonotype originates from a man between 18 and 29 years old in good health. The DNA sequence follows: TGTGCCAGCAACCCCGGGGACAATTCTGGAAACACCATATATTTT. It codes for CASNPGDNSGNTIYF.